The 10 T cell receptor beta chains in this list originate from one sample, sequenced in a study of shared clonotypes between healthy human individuals. Produced via immunoSEQ multiplex PCR; TCRdb's table is partial and in-frame only. The data show about 380,000 clones, with roughly 96% seen just once and about 0.32% held by the top ten. Input material: memory CD8+ T cells sorted from blood. The subset denotes: CD45RO+ cells pooled with CCR7-negative TemRA cells. These receptors originate from a man younger than 45 in good health.

The gene calls are TRBV2 and TRBJ2-5; D perhaps matches TRBD2 (6 bases). V lost 4 bases and J 1 base, leaving 13 bases between the germline ends. Per the germline V gene, CDR1 is SNHLY and CDR2 is FYNNEI. The CDR3 is 15 residues long. Here the CDR3 DNA reads TGTGCCAGCAGTGCAAGGGAGGTGCCCCAAGAGACCCAGTACTTC. Translation gives CASSAREVPQETQYF.

As DNA, the CDR3 is TGTGCCAGCAGTGAAGTTGGAAACACCATATATTTT. Protein: CASSEVGNTIYF. V and J are TRBV6-1 and TRBJ1-3; unclear D gene. CDR1 MNHNS and CDR2 SASEGT come from the germline V gene. V was trimmed by 1 base and J by 3 bases, leaving 1 base between them. This CDR3 comprises 12 residues.

On this clone: Within the sample, other DNA sequences also encode this same CDR3. The chain couples TRBV2 to TRBJ2-7; no clear D gene. Germline V gives CDR1 SNHLY, CDR2 FYNNEI. This CDR3 comprises 12 residues. V gave up 6 bases and J gave up 3 bases, with 9 bases separating them. In nucleotides, the CDR3 is TGTGCCAGCAGACGGCAGAACTACGAGCAGTACTTC. Translated, it gives CASRRQNYEQYF.

V and J are TRBV28 and TRBJ2-7, with D unclear. The V end lost 3 bases, the J end lost 4 bases, and 7 bases lay between the germline ends. CDR1 and CDR2 from the germline V gene are MDHEN and SYDVKM. The CDR3 has 12 residues. The CDR3 DNA is TGTGCCAGCAGTTTCTCCCCTTACGAGCAGTACTTC. It specifies CASSFSPYEQYF.

This chain connects TRBV13 to TRBJ2-7; D perhaps matches TRBD1 (6 bases). The CDR3 has 14 residues. Germline V CDR1 and CDR2: PRHDT, FYEKMQ (reference sequence). V gave up 0 bases and J gave up 0 bases, with 6 bases separating them. CDR3 nucleotide sequence: TGTGCCAGCAGCTTAGGGGACAGCTCCTACGAGCAGTACTTC. Protein sequence: CASSLGDSSYEQYF.

Turning to this clone: This specimen includes other DNA sequences encoding the same CDR3. The rearrangement links TRBV5-4 to TRBJ2-1; the D is unclear. From germline, CDR1 is SGHNT and CDR2 YYREEE (reference sequence). CDR3 length: 11 residues. V was pared by 4 bases and J by 3 bases, with 2 bases between. The chain's CDR3 is CASSIYNEQFF. CDR3 DNA: TGTGCCAGCAGCATCTACAATGAGCAGTTCTTC.

V and J are TRBV5-4 and TRBJ2-2, with D tentatively TRBD1 or TRBD2 (6 bases each). V was cut by 5 bases and J by 4 bases, with 15 bases left in between. Germline values: CDR1 SGHNT, CDR2 YYREEE (reference sequence). The length of the CDR3 is 15 residues. CDR3 amino acids: CASRAAGGGTGELFF. The CDR3 bases are TGTGCCAGCAGAGCCGCCGGAGGGGGCACCGGGGAGCTGTTTTTT.

The rearrangement links TRBV10-3 to TRBJ2-1; 10 bases match TRBD2. V was clipped by 11 bases and J by 4 bases; unmatched bases: 8. The germline CDR1 and CDR2 sequences are ENHRY and SYGVKD. This CDR3 comprises 14 residues. In nucleotides, the CDR3 is TGTGCCGCCTCACTAGCGGGACGTTACAATGAGCAGTTCTTC. It translates to CAASLAGRYNEQFF.

This chain connects TRBV6-1 to TRBJ2-1; the D gene could be TRBD1 or TRBD2 (5 bases each). Trimming took off 7 bases at V and 4 bases at J, with 11 bases between the two ends. CDR3 length equals 13 residues. Germline V gene sequence: CDR1 MNHNS, CDR2 SASEGT. DNA for the CDR3: TGTGCCAGCACGGGACGGTCGTACAATGAGCAGTTCTTC. This encodes CASTGRSYNEQFF.

V gene TRBV7-6 combines with J gene TRBJ2-2, with D maybe TRBD2 (6 bases). Germline V gene data show CDR1 as SGHVS and CDR2 as FNYEAQ. V lost 0 bases to trimming and J lost 1 base, with 6 bases between them. The CDR3 runs to 15 residues. The CDR3 nucleotides read TGTGCCAGCAGCTTAGCTAGCGGGAACACCGGGGAGCTGTTTTTT. Translating gives CASSLASGNTGELFF.